This is a list of T cell receptor beta chains from one sample in a study of blood T cell repertoires in COVID-19. Libraries were prepared by immunoSEQ multiplex PCR; TCRdb keeps only in-frame clonotypes and omits some of them. The sample lists about 200,000 clones, 70% to 90% occurring once. Specimen: peripheral blood. Receptor source: a human donor with active or convalescent COVID-19. The donor label of this sample is uncertain. Each CDR3 is given with its conserved first and last residue. A D gene is named only where the DNA matches it firmly. The size of a clone is reported for some rows only, either as once, few or many, or as a class for expanded clones.

d_call j_call clone_size cdr3_length v_call cdr3_nt cdr3_aa
TRBD2 TRBJ2-3 - 17 TRBV11-2 TGTGCCAGCAGTTTCTATAGCGGGAGGGAAATCACAGATACGCAGTATTTT CASSFYSGREITDTQYF
TRBD2 TRBJ2-1 - 17 TRBV2 TGTGCCAGCAGTGGACTCGTGGCTAGCGGGACCTACAATGAGCAGTTCTTC CASSGLVASGTYNEQFF
- TRBJ1-4 - 12 TRBV5-4 TGTGCCAGCAGGGAAGGGGGGGGCAAACTGTTTTTT CASREGGGKLFF
- TRBJ2-2 - 17 TRBV5-5 TGTGCCAGCAGCTTGGACAGGGAAGTGGTAAACACCGGGGAGCTGTTTTTT CASSLDREVVNTGELFF
TRBD1 TRBJ1-2 - 17 TRBV27 TGTGCCAGCAGTCTAACCCAGGGGGCGGGAGCTAACTATGGCTACACCTTC CASSLTQGAGANYGYTF
- TRBJ2-7 - 15 TRBV14 TGTGCCAGCAGCCAAGAAGCAGGATACTCCTACGAGCAGTACTTC CASSQEAGYSYEQYF
TRBD2 TRBJ2-3 - 14 TRBV29-1 TGCAGCGTCCCACTAGCGTATAGCACAGATACGCAGTATTTT CSVPLAYSTDTQYF
TRBD2 TRBJ2-7 - 13 TRBV24-1 TGTGCCACCAGTCGAGCGGGGGCGGAGGAGCAGTACTTC CATSRAGAEEQYF
- TRBJ1-5 - 12 TRBV19 TGTGCCAGTAGTATAAGGGAGCAGCCCCAGCATTTT CASSIREQPQHF
TRBD2 TRBJ2-2 few 18 TRBV27 TGTGCCAGCAGTTTTCGCCTAGCGGGGGGGCGTGGCACCGGGGAGCTGTTTTTT CASSFRLAGGRGTGELFF
- TRBJ1-2 - 14 TRBV15 TGTGCCACCAGCAGGGATGCCAAGACATGGGGCTACACCTTC CATSRDAKTWGYTF
TRBD1 TRBJ2-2 - 16 TRBV2 TGTGCCAGCAGTTTGACCTGGGACAGGGGAACCGGGGAGCTGTTTTTT CASSLTWDRGTGELFF
TRBD1 TRBJ1-5 - 16 TRBV28 TGTGCCAGCAGTTTTCCGGGACAGGGCTCCTTCAAGCCCCAGCATTTT CASSFPGQGSFKPQHF
- TRBJ1-3 once 15 TRBV5-1 TGCGCCAGCAGCTCCACAGGAGATTCTGGAAACACCATATATTTT CASSSTGDSGNTIYF
- TRBJ2-3 - 11 TRBV9 TGTGCCAGCAGCGCGACAGATACGCAGTATTTT CASSATDTQYF
TRBD2 TRBJ2-3 - 15 TRBV7-3 TGTGCCAGCAGCCTCCATAGCGGGAGTTTAGATACGCAGTATTTT CASSLHSGSLDTQYF